This T cell receptor beta chain came from a study of OX40 agonist ivuxolimab in advanced cancers. For the study at large: At 0.01 to 10 mg/kg, ivuxolimab was administered intravenously to patients every 2 weeks. Earlier treatment with anti-PD-1, anti-PD-L1 or anti-CTLA-4 was permitted, and roughly 40% had received some.

The table came from immunoSEQ multiplex PCR; TCRdb's copy has only in-frame clones and leaves some out. The table has some 62,000 clones, roughly 81% seen once. A history of autoimmune disease or systemic immunosuppression excluded patients. This clone was observed a few times. This CDR3 has 18 amino acids. The germline gives CDR1 SEHNR, CDR2 FQNEAQ (reference sequence). V lost 2 bases, J lost 4 bases, and 20 bases lay in between. The chain combines TRBV7-9 with TRBJ1-4; perhaps TRBD1 as D (6 bases). The receptor was derived from an adult with an advanced solid tumor such as melanoma, head and neck, liver or kidney cancer. Sequenced here: CD4+ or CD8+ T cells sorted from blood, sampled in a trial of the OX40 agonist ivuxolimab. The DNA of the CDR3 is TGTGCCAGCAGCTTATACGGGGACTACCTAGGGGGTAATGAAAAACTGTTTTTT. Protein product: CASSLYGDYLGGNEKLFF.